This T cell receptor (beta chain) was sequenced during a study of blood T cell repertoires in COVID-19. About the study: The origin of the acute and convalescent COVID-19 samples was the United States, Italy and Spain. T cells, B-cell-depleted T cells, or PBMCs supplied cDNA or gDNA.

This CDR3 is 13 amino acids long. The V gene lost 3 bases and the J gene lost 11 bases, with 14 bases spanning the gap. The germline V gene has CDR1 ENHRY and CDR2 SYGVKD. The authors' processing: Reference gene primer amplification yielded estimated nucleated cell counts. Sequenced by immunoSEQ multiplex PCR; TCRdb stores in-frame clones only, minus some. Clonal size and the V and J genes are those of that table, whereas D and trimming came from the DNA. The sample includes tens of thousands of clones, about 90% of them seen just once. The sequence came from a man at least 80 years old with acute or convalescent COVID-19. The V call is TRBV10-3, the J call TRBJ1-5; D unclear. The sequencing sample was made of peripheral blood. Here the CDR3 reads CAISDGHRSAQHF. CDR3 coding DNA: TGTGCCATCAGTGATGGGCACAGATCAGCCCAGCATTTT.